The present T cell receptor (beta chain) was sequenced within a study of shared clonotypes between healthy human individuals. Germline CDR1 MDHEN, CDR2 SYDVKM. CDR3 length: 14 residues. V lost 5 bases and J 5 bases, leaving 15 bases between the germline ends. The protocol was immunoSEQ multiplex PCR, while the TCRdb copy is restricted to in-frame clones and leaves out a portion. The sample consists of roughly 640,000 clones, under 80% of them appearing once. Input material: memory CD4+ T cells sorted from blood. Subset noted: CD45RA-negative fraction. The sequence was collected from a woman aged 25 to 39 in good health. The rearrangement uses TRBV28 and TRBJ1-2; D is unresolved. Here the CDR3 reads CASSTRLIPYGYTF. The CDR3 nucleotides are TGTGCCAGCAGTACCCGCCTGATCCCTTATGGCTACACCTTC.